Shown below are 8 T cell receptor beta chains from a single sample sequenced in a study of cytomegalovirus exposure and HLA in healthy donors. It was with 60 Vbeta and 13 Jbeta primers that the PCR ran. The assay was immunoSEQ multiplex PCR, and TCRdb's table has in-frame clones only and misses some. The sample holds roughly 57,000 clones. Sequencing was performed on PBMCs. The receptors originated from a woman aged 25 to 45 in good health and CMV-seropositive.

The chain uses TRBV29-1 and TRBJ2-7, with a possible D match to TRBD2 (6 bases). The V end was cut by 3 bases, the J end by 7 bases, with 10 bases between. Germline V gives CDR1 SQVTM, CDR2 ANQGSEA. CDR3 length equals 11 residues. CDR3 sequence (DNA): TGCAGCGTTGACAGCGGGTATGAGCAGTACTTC. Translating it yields CSVDSGYEQYF.

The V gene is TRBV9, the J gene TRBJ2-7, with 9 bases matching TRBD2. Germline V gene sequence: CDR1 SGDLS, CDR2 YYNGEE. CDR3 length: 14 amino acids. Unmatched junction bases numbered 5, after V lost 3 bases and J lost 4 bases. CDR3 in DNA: TGTGCCAGCAGCGCTACCCTAGCGGGGTACGAGCAGTACTTC. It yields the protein CASSATLAGYEQYF.

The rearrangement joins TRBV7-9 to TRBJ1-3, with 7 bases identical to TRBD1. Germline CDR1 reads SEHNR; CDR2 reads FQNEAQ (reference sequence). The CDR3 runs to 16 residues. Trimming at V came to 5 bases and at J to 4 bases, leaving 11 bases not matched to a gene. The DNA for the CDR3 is TGTGCCAGCAGCGTCCTAACAGGGGCTCCCGGAAACACCATATATTTT. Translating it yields CASSVLTGAPGNTIYF.

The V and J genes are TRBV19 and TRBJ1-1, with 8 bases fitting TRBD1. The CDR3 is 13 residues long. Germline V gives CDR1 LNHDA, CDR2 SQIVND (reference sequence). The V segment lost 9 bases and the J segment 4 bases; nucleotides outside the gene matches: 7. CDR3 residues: CASSTQGGTEAFF. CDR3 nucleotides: TGTGCCAGCTCTACACAGGGGGGCACTGAAGCTTTCTTT.

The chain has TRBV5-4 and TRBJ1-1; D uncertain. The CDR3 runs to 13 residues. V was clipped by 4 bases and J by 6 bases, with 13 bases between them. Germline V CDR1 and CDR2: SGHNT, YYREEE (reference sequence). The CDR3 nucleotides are TGTGCCAGCAGCCCGTTTGAGGGCTCTGAAGCTTTCTTT. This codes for CASSPFEGSEAFF.

CDR3 loop: CASSVVEGIYGYTF. In DNA form, the CDR3 reads TGTGCCAGCAGCGTAGTCGAGGGAATCTATGGCTACACCTTC. The chain couples TRBV9 to TRBJ1-2; D is unresolved. CDR1 is SGDLS and CDR2 is YYNGEE in the germline V gene. This CDR3 region has 14 residues. Deletions cut 0 bases from V and 4 bases from J, with 10 bases between. The full variable domain, completed using reference TRBV9 and TRBJ1-2, is DSGVTQTPKHLITATGQRVTLRCSPRSGDLSVYWYQQSLDQGLQFLIQYYNGEERAKGNILERFSAQQFPDLHSELNLSSLELGDSALYFCASSVVEGIYGYTFGSGTRLTVV.

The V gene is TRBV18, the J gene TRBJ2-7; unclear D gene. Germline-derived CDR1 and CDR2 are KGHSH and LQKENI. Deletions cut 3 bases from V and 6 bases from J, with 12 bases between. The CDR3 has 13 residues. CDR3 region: CASSPGQYGEQYF. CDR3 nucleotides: TGTGCCAGCTCACCTGGGCAGTACGGCGAGCAGTACTTC.

The CDR3 here is CASSQQGSSEKLFF. CDR3 nucleotides: TGCGCCAGCAGCCAACAGGGTTCGAGTGAAAAACTGTTTTTT. The chain is built from TRBV4-1 and TRBJ1-4; maybe TRBD1 (5 bases). This CDR3 is built from 14 residues. V was trimmed by 2 bases and J by 7 bases, leaving 11 bases between them. Looked up from germline, CDR1 is MGHRA and CDR2 is YSYEKL.